This TCR beta chain was documented in a study of molecular identifiers for immune sequencing clone quantification. Overall study: Sequencing covered four of five parts into which replicate RNA from around 20,000 or 100,000 naive CD8 cells was split.

Preparation methods for the bulk TCR libraries were those previously described, with listed TCR primers. TCRdb called the PCR reads again in MiXCR, with one record for every CDR3 protein. This sample has roughly 630,000 distinct CDR3 sequences; roughly 27% occur once, and the top ten carry 0.78%. The CDR3 has 12 residues. Germline V lookup: CDR1 SGHTA, CDR2 FQGNSA. Trimming left V 3 bases short and J 4 bases short, with 4 bases between. This clonotype has at least ten counts. The antigen remains unidentified. Broader study findings: Naive cells had under 1% of molecules in clones above 20 RNA copies, effectors over 98%. Because of identical TCR molecules sharing a barcode, sizes of highly expanded clones could be underestimated.

This sequence originates from a human donor in good health. Some libraries in this study had Jurkat cell RNA spiked in. The specimen sequenced was naive CD8+ T cells from blood, with Jurkat cell RNA spiked in. The subset here: FACS-sorted CD8+CD4-CCR7+CD45RA+ naive T cells. The chain couples TRBV7-2 to TRBJ2-1; D is unclear. CDR3 coding DNA: TGTGCCAGCAGCTTGATTTACAATGAGCAGTTCTTC. As protein: CASSLIYNEQFF.